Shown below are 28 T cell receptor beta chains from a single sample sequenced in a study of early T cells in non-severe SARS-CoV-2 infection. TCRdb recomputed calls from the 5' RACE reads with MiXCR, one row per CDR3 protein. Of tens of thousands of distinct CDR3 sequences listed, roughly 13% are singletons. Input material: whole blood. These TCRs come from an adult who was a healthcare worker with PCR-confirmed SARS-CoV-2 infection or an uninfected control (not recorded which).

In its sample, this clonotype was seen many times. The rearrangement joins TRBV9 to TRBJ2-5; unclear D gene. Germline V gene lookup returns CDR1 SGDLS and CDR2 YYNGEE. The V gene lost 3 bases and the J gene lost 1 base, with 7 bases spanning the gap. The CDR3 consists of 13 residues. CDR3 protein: CASSDGSQETQYF. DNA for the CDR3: TGTGCCAGCAGCGACGGGTCCCAAGAGACCCAGTACTTC.

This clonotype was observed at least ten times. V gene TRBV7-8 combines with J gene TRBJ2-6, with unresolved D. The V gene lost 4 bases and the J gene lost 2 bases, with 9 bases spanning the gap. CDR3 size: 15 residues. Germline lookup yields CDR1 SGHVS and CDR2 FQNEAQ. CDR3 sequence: CASSSSRTGANVLTF. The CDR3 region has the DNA TGTGCCAGCAGCTCGTCACGGACTGGGGCCAACGTCCTGACTTTC. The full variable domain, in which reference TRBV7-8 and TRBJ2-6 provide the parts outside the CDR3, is GAGVSQSPRYKVAKRGQDVALRCDPISGHVSLFWYQQALGQGPEFLTYFQNEAQLDKSGLPSDRFFAERPEGSVSTLKIQRTQQEDSAVYLCASSSSRTGANVLTFGAGSRLTVL.

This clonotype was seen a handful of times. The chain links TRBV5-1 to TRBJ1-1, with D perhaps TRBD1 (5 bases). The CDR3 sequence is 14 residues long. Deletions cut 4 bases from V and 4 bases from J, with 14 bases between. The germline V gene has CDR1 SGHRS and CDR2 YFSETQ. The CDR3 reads CASSVGTGSTEAFF. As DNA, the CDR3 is TGCGCCAGCAGCGTAGGCACAGGTTCCACTGAAGCTTTCTTT.

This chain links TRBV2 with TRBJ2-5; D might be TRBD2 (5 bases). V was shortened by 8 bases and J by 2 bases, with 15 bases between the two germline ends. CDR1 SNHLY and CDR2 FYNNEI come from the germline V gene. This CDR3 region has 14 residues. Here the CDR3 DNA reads TGTGCCAGCGGAATGGACTGGACTCAAGAGACCCAGTACTTC. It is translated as CASGMDWTQETQYF.

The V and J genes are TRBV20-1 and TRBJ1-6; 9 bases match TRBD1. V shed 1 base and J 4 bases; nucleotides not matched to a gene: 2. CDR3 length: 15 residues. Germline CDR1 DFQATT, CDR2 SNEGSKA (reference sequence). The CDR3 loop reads CSARGGTGYNSPLHF. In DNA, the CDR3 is TGCAGTGCTAGAGGGGGGACAGGGTATAATTCACCCCTCCACTTT.

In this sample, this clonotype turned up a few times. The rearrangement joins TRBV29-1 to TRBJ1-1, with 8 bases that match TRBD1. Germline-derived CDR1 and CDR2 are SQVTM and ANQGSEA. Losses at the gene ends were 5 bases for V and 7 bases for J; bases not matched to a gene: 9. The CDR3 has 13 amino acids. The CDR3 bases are TGCAGCGTTCCCCCCGCAGGGGGCAGTGAAGCTTTCTTT. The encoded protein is CSVPPAGGSEAFF.

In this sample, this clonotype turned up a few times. The DNA of the CDR3 is TGTGCCAGTAGTAGGGGACAGCCCTATAGTCAAGCAACTAATGAAAAACTGTTTTTT. Protein: CASSRGQPYSQATNEKLFF. This chain links TRBV19 with TRBJ1-4, with TRBD1 matching over 7 bases. Unmatched junction bases numbered 14, after V lost 4 bases and J lost 0 bases. Germline assignment: CDR1 LNHDA and CDR2 SQIVND (reference sequence). This CDR3 contains 19 residues.

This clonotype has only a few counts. CDR3 loop: CASSPPEGPSTDTQYF. Here the CDR3 DNA reads TGTGCCAGCAGCCCCCCTGAGGGACCTAGCACAGATACGCAGTATTTT. The genes are TRBV3-1 and TRBJ2-3, with D possibly called TRBD1 or TRBD2 (5 bases each). V lost 4 bases to trimming and J lost 0 bases, with 14 bases between them. This CDR3 is built from 16 residues. The germline V gene has CDR1 LGHDT and CDR2 YNNKEL (reference sequence).

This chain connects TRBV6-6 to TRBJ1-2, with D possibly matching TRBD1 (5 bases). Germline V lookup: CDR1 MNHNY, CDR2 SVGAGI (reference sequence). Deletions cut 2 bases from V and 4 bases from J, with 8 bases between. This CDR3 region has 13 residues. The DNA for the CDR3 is TGTGCCAGCAGTTACAAAGGGACCTATGGCTACACCTTC. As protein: CASSYKGTYGYTF.

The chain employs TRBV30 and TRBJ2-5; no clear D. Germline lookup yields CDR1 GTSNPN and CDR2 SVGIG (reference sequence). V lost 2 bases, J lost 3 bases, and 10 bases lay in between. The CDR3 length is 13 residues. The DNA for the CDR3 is TGTGCCTGGAGTATGGGAACTAAAGAGACCCAGTACTTC. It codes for CAWSMGTKETQYF.

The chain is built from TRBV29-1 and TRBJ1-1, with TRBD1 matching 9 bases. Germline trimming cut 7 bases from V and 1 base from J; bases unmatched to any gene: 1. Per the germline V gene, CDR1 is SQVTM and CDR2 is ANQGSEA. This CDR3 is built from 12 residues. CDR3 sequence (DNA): TGCAGCGGGACAGGGGCGAACACTGAAGCTTTCTTT. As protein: CSGTGANTEAFF.

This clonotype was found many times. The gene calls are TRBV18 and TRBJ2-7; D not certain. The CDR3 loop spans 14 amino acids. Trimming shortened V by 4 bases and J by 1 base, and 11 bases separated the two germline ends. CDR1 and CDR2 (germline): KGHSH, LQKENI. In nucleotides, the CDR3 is TGTGCCAGCTCACGGACGGCCCTATCCTACGAGCAGTACTTC. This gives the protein CASSRTALSYEQYF.

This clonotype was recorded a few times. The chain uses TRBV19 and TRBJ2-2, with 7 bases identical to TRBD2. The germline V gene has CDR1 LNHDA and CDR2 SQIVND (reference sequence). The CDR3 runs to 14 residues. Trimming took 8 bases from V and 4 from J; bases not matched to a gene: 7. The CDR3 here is CASRSIAGTGELFF. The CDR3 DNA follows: TGTGCCAGTCGTTCGATAGCGGGCACCGGGGAGCTGTTTTTT.

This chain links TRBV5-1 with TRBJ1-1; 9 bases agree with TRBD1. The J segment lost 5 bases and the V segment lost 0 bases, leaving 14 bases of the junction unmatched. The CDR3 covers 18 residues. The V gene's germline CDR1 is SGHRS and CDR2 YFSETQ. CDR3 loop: CASSLAMVGQGPSTEAFF. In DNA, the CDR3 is TGCGCCAGCAGCTTGGCCATGGTGGGACAGGGACCTAGTACTGAAGCTTTCTTT.

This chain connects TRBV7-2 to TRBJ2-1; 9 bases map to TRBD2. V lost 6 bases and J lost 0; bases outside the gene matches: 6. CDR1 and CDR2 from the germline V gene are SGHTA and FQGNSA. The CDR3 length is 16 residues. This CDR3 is CASRGEREDSYNEQFF. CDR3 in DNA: TGTGCCAGCAGGGGTGAGCGGGAGGACTCCTACAATGAGCAGTTCTTC.

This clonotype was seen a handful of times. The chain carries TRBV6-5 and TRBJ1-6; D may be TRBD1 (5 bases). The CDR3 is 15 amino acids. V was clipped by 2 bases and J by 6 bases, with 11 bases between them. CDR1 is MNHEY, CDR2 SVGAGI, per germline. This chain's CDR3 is CASSYIDSSNSPLHF. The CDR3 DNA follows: TGTGCCAGCAGTTACATCGACAGTTCTAATTCACCCCTCCACTTT.

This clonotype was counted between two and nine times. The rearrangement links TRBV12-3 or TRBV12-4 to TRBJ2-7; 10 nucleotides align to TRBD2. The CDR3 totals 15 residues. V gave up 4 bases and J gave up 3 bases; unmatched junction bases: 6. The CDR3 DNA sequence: TGTGCCAGCAGTTCGGGACTAGCGCTCGTCTACGAGCAGTACTTC. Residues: CASSSGLALVYEQYF.

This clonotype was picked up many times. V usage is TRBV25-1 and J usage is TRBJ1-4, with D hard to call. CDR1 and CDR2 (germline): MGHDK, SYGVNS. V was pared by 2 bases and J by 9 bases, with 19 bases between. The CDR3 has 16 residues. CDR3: CASSEVQTNSLKKLFF. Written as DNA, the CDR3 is TGTGCCAGCAGTGAAGTCCAGACTAACTCCTTGAAAAAACTGTTTTTT.

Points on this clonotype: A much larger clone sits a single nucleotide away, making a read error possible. CDR3: CGVGEGFYLYF. The DNA of the CDR3 is TGCGGCGTCGGGGAGGGTTTCTATTTGTATTTT. The chain recombines TRBV29-1 with TRBJ2-3, with TRBD2 matching 7 bases. CDR1 is SQVTM, CDR2 ANQGSEA, per germline. The CDR3 has 11 amino acids.

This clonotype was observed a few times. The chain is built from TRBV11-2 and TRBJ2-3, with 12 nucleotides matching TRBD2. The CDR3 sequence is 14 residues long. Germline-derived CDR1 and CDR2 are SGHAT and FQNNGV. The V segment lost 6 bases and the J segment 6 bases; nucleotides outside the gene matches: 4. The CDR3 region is CASRPSGGADTQYF. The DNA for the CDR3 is TGTGCCAGCAGGCCTAGCGGGGGGGCGGATACGCAGTATTTT.

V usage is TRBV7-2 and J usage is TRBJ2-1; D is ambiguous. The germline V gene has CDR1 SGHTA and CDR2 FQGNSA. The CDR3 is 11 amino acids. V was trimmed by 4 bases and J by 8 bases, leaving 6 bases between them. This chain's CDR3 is CASSSIDEQFF. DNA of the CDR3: TGTGCCAGCAGCTCCATAGATGAGCAGTTCTTC.

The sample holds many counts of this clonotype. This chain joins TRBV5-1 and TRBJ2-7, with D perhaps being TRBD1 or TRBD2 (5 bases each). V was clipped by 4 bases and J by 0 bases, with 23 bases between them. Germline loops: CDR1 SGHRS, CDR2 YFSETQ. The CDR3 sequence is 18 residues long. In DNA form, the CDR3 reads TGCGCCAGCAGCCCTGGATACGCCGGGACCGACTTCTCCTACGAGCAGTACTTC. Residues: CASSPGYAGTDFSYEQYF.

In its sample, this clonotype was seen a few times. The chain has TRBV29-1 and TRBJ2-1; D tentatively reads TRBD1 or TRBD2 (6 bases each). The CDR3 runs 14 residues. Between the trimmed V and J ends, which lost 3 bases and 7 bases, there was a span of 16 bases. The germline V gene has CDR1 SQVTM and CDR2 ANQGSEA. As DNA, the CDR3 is TGCAGCGTTGAGTCGGGGGCCAGGGGTAATGAGCAGTTCTTC. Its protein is CSVESGARGNEQFF.

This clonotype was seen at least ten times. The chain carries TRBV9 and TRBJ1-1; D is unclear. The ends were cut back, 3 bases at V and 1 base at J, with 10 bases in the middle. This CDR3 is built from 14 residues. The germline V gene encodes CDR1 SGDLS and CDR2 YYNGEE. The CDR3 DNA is TGTGCCAGCAGCGCCCGACCCGGGAACACTGAAGCTTTCTTT. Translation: CASSARPGNTEAFF. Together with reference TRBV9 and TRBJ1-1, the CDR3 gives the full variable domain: DSGVTQTPKHLITATGQRVTLRCSPRSGDLSVYWYQQSLDQGLQFLIQYYNGEERAKGNILERFSAQQFPDLHSELNLSSLELGDSALYFCASSARPGNTEAFFGQGTRLTVV.

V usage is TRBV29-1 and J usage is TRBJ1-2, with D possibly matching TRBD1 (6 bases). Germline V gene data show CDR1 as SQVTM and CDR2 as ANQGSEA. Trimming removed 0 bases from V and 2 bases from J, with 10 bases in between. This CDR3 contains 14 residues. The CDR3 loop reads CSVEETGENYGYTF. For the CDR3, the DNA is TGCAGCGTTGAAGAGACAGGAGAGAACTATGGCTACACCTTC.

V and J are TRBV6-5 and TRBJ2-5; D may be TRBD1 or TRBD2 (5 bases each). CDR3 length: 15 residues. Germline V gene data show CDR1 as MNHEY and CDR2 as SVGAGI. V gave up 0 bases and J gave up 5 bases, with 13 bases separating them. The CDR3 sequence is CASSYSIREQETQYF. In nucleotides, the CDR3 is TGTGCCAGCAGTTACTCGATCAGGGAGCAGGAGACCCAGTACTTC.

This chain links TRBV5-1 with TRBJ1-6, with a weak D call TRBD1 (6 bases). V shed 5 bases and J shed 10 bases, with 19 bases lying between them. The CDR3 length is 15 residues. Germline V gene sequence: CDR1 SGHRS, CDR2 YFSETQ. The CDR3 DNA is TGCGCCAGCAGAGGGGGAAGTAGCGGGGAGTCACCCCTCCACTTT. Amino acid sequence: CASRGGSSGESPLHF. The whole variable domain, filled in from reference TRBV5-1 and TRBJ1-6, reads KAGVTQTPRYLIKTRGQQVTLSCSPISGHRSVSWYQQTPGQGLQFLFEYFSETQRNKGNFPGRFSGRQFSNSRSEMNVSTLELGDSALYLCASRGGSSGESPLHFGNGTRLTVT.

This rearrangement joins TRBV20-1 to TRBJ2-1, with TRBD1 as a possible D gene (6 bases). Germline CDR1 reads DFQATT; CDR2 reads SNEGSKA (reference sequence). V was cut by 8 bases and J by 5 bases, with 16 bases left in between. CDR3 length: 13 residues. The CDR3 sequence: CSLRQEADNEQFF. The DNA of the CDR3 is TGCAGTCTACGACAGGAAGCAGACAATGAGCAGTTCTTC.